This TCR beta chain was identified during a study of T cell clones after liver transplantation. Study-level background: Samples came from ITN030ST, which attempted immunosuppression withdrawal within 2 years of liver transplantation. Samples came pre-transplant, pre-randomization before withdrawal, and post-randomization after withdrawal ended. Study outcomes and limitations: Post-transplant, graft-donor-reactive CD4 TCRbeta sequences in blood dropped significantly in most of the 8 subjects.

The repertoire was sequenced with immunoSEQ multiplex PCR; TCRdb's copy has only in-frame clones and lacks some. The sample records some 120,000 clones, 75% to 95% being singletons. On this clone itself: Its antigen is still unknown.

Trimming stripped 3 bases from V and 2 bases from J, with 14 bases between. The CDR3 is made up of 16 amino acids. Germline CDR1 SNHLY, CDR2 FYNNEI. This chain uses TRBV2 with TRBJ2-1; TRBD2 is a possible D gene (5 bases). This clonotype was obtained from a human patient who received a liver transplant. Some T cells may be graft donor cells. Material: CD4+ T cells from blood, obtained 12 months after liver transplant. The CDR3 sequence is CASSDASGEAYNEQFF. The CDR3 coding sequence is TGTGCCAGCAGTGATGCAAGCGGAGAAGCCTACAATGAGCAGTTCTTC.